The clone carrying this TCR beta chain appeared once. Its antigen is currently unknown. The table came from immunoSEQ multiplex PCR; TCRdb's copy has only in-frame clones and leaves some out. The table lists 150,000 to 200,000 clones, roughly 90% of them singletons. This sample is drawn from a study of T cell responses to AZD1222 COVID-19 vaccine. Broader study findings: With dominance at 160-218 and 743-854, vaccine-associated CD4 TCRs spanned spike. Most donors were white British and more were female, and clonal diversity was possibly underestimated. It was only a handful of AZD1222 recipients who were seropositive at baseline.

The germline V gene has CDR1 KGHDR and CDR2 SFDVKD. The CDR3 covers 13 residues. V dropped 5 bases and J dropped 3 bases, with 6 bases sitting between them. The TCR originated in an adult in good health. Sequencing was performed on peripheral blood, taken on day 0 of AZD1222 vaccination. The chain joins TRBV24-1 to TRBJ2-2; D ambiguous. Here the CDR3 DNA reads TGTGCCACCAGTGCCCGTTACACCGGGGAGCTGTTTTTT. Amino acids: CATSARYTGELFF.